Listed below are T cell receptor beta chains from one sample, sequenced in a study of response to subunit inactivated influenza vaccine. Via MiXCR, TCRdb re-called the RT-PCR reads, giving one row per CDR3 protein. This table holds roughly 150,000 distinct CDR3 sequences, approximately 11% found once. The sequencing used non-naive T cells sorted from PBMCs, collected more than 35 days after vaccination. The receptors were gathered from a man aged 50-60 years who received an inactivated influenza vaccine. Each CDR3 is given with its conserved first and last residue. D genes are given only for firm matches. The size entry is marked missing in some rows and otherwise reads once, few, many or a size class.

CDR3 length,V gene,J gene,D gene,clone size,CDR3 protein,CDR3 DNA
12,TRBV7-2,TRBJ1-5,NA,NA,CASSLAPQPQHF,TGTGCCAGCAGCTTAGCTCCCCAGCCCCAGCATTTT
16,TRBV21-1,TRBJ1-3,NA,NA,CASSNRRKDSGNTIYF,TGTGCCAGCAGCAATAGGAGGAAGGACAGCGGAAACACCATATATTTT
14,TRBV5-1,TRBJ2-7,NA,many,CASSLLGKSYEQYF,TGCGCCAGCAGCTTGTTAGGTAAATCCTACGAGCAGTACTTC
16,TRBV4-3,TRBJ2-6,NA,NA,CASIPQLGSGANVLTF,TGCGCCAGCATCCCACAATTGGGCTCTGGGGCCAACGTCCTGACTTTC
13,TRBV10-2,TRBJ1-3,NA,few,CASSWQGTDTIYF,TGCGCCAGCAGTTGGCAGGGGACGGACACCATATATTTT
14,TRBV12-3/TRBV12-4,TRBJ1-1,NA,few,CASGTGIVNTEAFF,TGTGCCAGCGGGACGGGAATCGTGAACACTGAAGCTTTCTTT
14,TRBV11-2,TRBJ1-1,TRBD1,NA,CASSNRAGGTEAFF,TGTGCCAGCAGCAACCGGGCAGGGGGCACTGAAGCTTTCTTT
14,TRBV27,TRBJ2-1,NA,NA,CASSSQPQVPEQFF,TGTGCCAGCAGTTCCCAACCCCAGGTCCCTGAGCAGTTCTTC
15,TRBV19,TRBJ2-1,TRBD2,few,CASSPDSGGANEQFF,TGTGCCAGTAGCCCTGATAGCGGGGGGGCGAATGAGCAGTTCTTC
16,TRBV6-5,TRBJ2-1,NA,many,CASSYSKGASYNEQFF,TGTGCCAGCAGTTACTCGAAAGGGGCCTCCTACAATGAGCAGTTCTTC
15,TRBV3-1,TRBJ2-5,NA,NA,CATSASSTYQETQYF,TGTGCCACCAGCGCTAGCAGTACGTACCAAGAGACCCAGTACTTC
11,TRBV5-1,TRBJ2-1,NA,many,CASSDYNEQFF,TGCGCCAGCAGCGACTACAATGAGCAGTTCTTC
12,TRBV6-2/TRBV6-3,TRBJ2-5,NA,many,CASTQGGETQYF,TGTGCCAGCACCCAAGGAGGAGAGACCCAGTACTTC
15,TRBV14,TRBJ1-6,NA,few,CASSQDRVPNSPLHF,TGTGCCAGCAGCCAAGACAGGGTTCCTAATTCACCCCTCCACTTT
15,TRBV5-6,TRBJ2-1,TRBD2,many,CATGLAGGSYNEQFF,TGTGCTACCGGACTAGCGGGGGGTTCCTACAATGAGCAGTTCTTC
15,TRBV7-2,TRBJ2-4,NA,NA,CASSRELLAKNIQYF,TGTGCCAGCAGCAGAGAATTACTAGCCAAAAACATTCAGTACTTC
16,TRBV7-2,TRBJ2-3,TRBD2,many,CASSSEGTSGAYTQYF,TGTGCCAGCAGCTCGGAGGGGACTAGCGGGGCTTATACGCAGTATTTT
13,TRBV5-5,TRBJ1-5,NA,few,CASSFGANQPQHF,TGTGCCAGCAGCTTTGGGGCCAATCAGCCCCAGCATTTT
16,TRBV4-3,TRBJ2-7,TRBD1,NA,CASSRSTGQSSYEQYF,TGCGCCAGCAGCCGGTCGACAGGGCAAAGCTCCTACGAGCAGTACTTC
13,TRBV6-1,TRBJ2-5,TRBD1,NA,CASKVTGGETQYF,TGTGCCAGCAAGGTGACAGGGGGAGAGACCCAGTACTTC
14,TRBV6-1,TRBJ2-3,NA,NA,CASRSDSAADTQYF,TGTGCCAGCAGATCGGACAGTGCCGCAGATACGCAGTATTTT
14,TRBV7-9,TRBJ1-1,NA,few,CASSFGAGIGEAFF,TGTGCCAGCAGCTTCGGGGCAGGGATTGGTGAAGCTTTCTTT
13,TRBV7-3,TRBJ2-5,NA,NA,CASSPGSRETQYF,TGTGCCAGCAGCCCCGGGTCCAGGGAGACCCAGTACTTC
16,TRBV6-5,TRBJ2-2,TRBD2,few,CASSYPAGGTTGELFF,TGTGCCAGCAGTTACCCAGCGGGGGGAACGACCGGGGAGCTGTTTTTT
14,TRBV27,TRBJ2-7,NA,NA,CASSSRGGSNEQYF,TGTGCCAGCAGTTCGAGAGGAGGGAGCAACGAGCAGTACTTC
12,TRBV28,TRBJ1-5,TRBD1,few,CASTTGEQPQHF,TGTGCCAGCACAACAGGGGAGCAGCCCCAGCATTTT
13,TRBV20-1,TRBJ2-2,NA,few,CSARSWDAGELFF,TGCAGTGCCCGCTCGTGGGACGCCGGGGAGCTGTTTTTT
16,TRBV5-1,TRBJ1-4,NA,many,CASSRTGAATNENLFF,TGCGCCAGCAGCCGTACAGGTGCCGCAACTAATGAAAACCTGTTTTTT
15,TRBV5-1,TRBJ2-2,TRBD1,many,CASSQRTGVTGELFF,TGCGCCAGCAGCCAGCGGACAGGGGTAACCGGGGAGCTGTTTTTT
11,TRBV29-1,TRBJ2-7,NA,NA,CSVDWLGEQYF,TGCAGCGTCGACTGGCTAGGCGAGCAGTACTTC
11,TRBV29-1,TRBJ2-7,NA,many,CSVGRDSEQYF,TGCAGCGTTGGGCGGGACTCCGAGCAGTACTTC